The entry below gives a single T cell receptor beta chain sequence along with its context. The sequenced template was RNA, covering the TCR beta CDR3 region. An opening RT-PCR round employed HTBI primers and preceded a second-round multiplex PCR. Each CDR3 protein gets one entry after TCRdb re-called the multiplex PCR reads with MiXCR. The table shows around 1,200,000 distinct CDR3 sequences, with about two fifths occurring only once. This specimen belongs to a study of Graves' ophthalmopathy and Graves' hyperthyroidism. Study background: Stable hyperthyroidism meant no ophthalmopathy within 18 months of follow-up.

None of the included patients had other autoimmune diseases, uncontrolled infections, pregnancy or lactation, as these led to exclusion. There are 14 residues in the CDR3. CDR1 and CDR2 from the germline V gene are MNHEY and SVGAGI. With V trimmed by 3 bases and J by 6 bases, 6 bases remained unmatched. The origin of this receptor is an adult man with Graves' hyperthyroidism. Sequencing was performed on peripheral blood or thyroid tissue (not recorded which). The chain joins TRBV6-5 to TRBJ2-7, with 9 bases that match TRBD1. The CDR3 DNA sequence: TGTGCCAGCAGTTATCCGGACAGGGGTATCGAGCAGTACTTC. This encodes CASSYPDRGIEQYF.